One sample yielded the 2 T cell receptor beta chains listed below, sequenced in a study of blood T cell repertoires in COVID-19. The assay was immunoSEQ multiplex PCR, and TCRdb's table has in-frame clones only and misses some. In the table there are some 260,000 clones, 88% of which are singletons. The specimen was peripheral blood. The receptor source for this set is a woman between 40 and 50 years old who had recovered from COVID-19.

In DNA form, the CDR3 reads TGTGCCAGCAGTGATTCGAGGAGCAATCAGCCCCAGCATTTT. Its translation: CASSDSRSNQPQHF. This chain uses TRBV2 with TRBJ1-5; D remains unclear. This CDR3 has 14 residues. With 3 bases removed from V and 1 base from J, the gap between germline ends came to 7 bases. The germline V gene encodes CDR1 SNHLY and CDR2 FYNNEI.

This clone showed up just once. The chain combines TRBV30 with TRBJ1-1, with 7 bases that match TRBD1. CDR1 is GTSNPN, CDR2 SVGIG, per germline (reference sequence). CDR3 length: 17 amino acids. Trimming cost V 0 bases and J 4 bases; bases outside gene matches: 14. CDR3 nucleotides: TGTGCCTGGAGTGTAGCTCCCATCAGGGGACAGAGCACTGAAGCTTTCTTT. Translation gives CAWSVAPIRGQSTEAFF.